The entry below gives a single TCR beta chain sequence along with its context. The sample comes from a study of blood T cell repertoires in COVID-19. The overall study: Samples taken during acute and convalescent COVID-19 were collected in the United States, Italy and Spain.

Per the original methods: Cell counts per sample came from amplifying reference gene primers. The repertoire was sequenced with immunoSEQ multiplex PCR; TCRdb's copy has only in-frame clones and lacks some. That table furnishes V, J and clone size, whereas the DNA furnished D and trimming. The sample has approximately 270,000 clones; roughly nine tenths are singletons. The CDR3 totals 14 residues. Germline V lookup: CDR1 MNHEY, CDR2 SMNVEV (reference sequence). V gave up 0 bases and J gave up 9 bases, with 15 bases separating them. Across 24 US areas, participants ranged in age from roughly 18 to 89 years. Donors were grouped by their self-reported clinical history.

The specimen was PBMCs or T cells enriched from blood (not recorded which). The chain joins TRBV27 to TRBJ2-7, with D maybe TRBD2 (5 bases). This sequence originates from a woman in her fifties or sixties who had recovered from COVID-19. CDR3 coding DNA: TGTGCCAGCAGTTTATCGGAGGCGTCCCGTGGGCAGTACTTC. Encoded protein: CASSLSEASRGQYF.